What follows is one T cell receptor (beta chain) and its context. The antigen remains undetermined. This specimen includes other DNA sequences encoding the same CDR3. Regarding treatment: oral pan-JAK inhibitor, 5-10 mg twice daily. RNA, once extracted, was reverse transcribed into cDNA for use as the sequencing template. Repertoires were generated with immunoSEQ multiplex PCR, while TCRdb's copy carries only in-frame clones and drops some. The table records 98,000 or so clones, approximately 60% of them present only once. This sample is drawn from a study of CD8+ T cells in alopecia areata. Study outcomes and limitations: Among patients, TCR sharing was less clear than in mice, a difference possibly due in part to HLA diversity in the patient population.

CDR1 KGHSH and CDR2 LQKENI come from the germline V gene. The germline V and J ends were trimmed by 0 bases and 0 bases, with 1 base remaining between them. The CDR3 is 13 amino acids. This chain uses TRBV18 with TRBJ2-3; D remains ambiguous. This specimen was CD8+ T cells sorted from blood, taken at week 4, from a patient treated with tofacitinib. This receptor was taken from a human donor with alopecia areata. CDR3 sequence: CASSPPSTDTQYF. The CDR3 region has the DNA TGTGCCAGCTCACCACCCAGCACAGATACGCAGTATTTT.